The 5 T cell receptor beta chains below come from one sample, sequenced in a study of chemoradiotherapy in HPV16-positive cancers. Clones were sequenced by immunoSEQ multiplex PCR, and TCRdb holds only the in-frame ones, with some missing. The sample has about 34,000 clones, about 92% seen once. This material consisted of blood, taken from a patient who underwent chemoradiotherapy. The receptors here all came from a human donor with HPV-associated anogenital cancer.

The V gene is TRBV5-1, the J gene TRBJ2-7, with TRBD1 matching over 9 bases. The V and J ends lost 2 bases and 11 bases, in that order; junction bases with no gene match: 2. CDR1 SGHRS and CDR2 YFSETQ come from the germline V gene. This CDR3 comprises 11 residues. This chain's CDR3 is CASSFGQGKYF. As DNA, the CDR3 is TGCGCCAGCAGCTTTGGACAGGGGAAGTACTTC. The variable domain in full, with the rest retrieved from reference TRBV5-1 and TRBJ2-7, is KAGVTQTPRYLIKTRGQQVTLSCSPISGHRSVSWYQQTPGQGLQFLFEYFSETQRNKGNFPGRFSGRQFSNSRSEMNVSTLELGDSALYLCASSFGQGKYFGPGTRLTVT.

This clone was detected once. This chain uses TRBV18 with TRBJ1-4; D uncertain. V was clipped by 3 bases and J by 3 bases, with 8 bases between them. The CDR3 runs 14 residues. Germline V gives CDR1 KGHSH, CDR2 LQKENI. The CDR3 sequence: CASSPRQPNEKLFF. The CDR3 nucleotides read TGTGCCAGCTCACCGAGGCAGCCTAATGAAAAACTGTTTTTT.

V and J are TRBV29-1 and TRBJ1-1; D is uncertain. This CDR3 region has 12 residues. Trimming stripped 3 bases from V and 4 bases from J, with 9 bases between. The germline CDR1 and CDR2 sequences are SQVTM and ANQGSEA. CDR3 region: CSVDKRLTEAFF. In nucleotides, the CDR3 is TGCAGCGTTGACAAACGGCTCACTGAAGCTTTCTTT.

This sequence joins TRBV7-2 and TRBJ1-2, with TRBD1 matching over 9 bases. Looked up from germline, CDR1 is SGHTA and CDR2 is FQGNSA. The CDR3 runs 15 residues. V trimming: 5 bases; J trimming: 8 bases; junction bases outside the gene matches: 12. Written as DNA, the CDR3 is TGTGCCAGCAGCGCGATGGACAGGGGAGTAGGGGGCTACACCTTC. Its protein product is CASSAMDRGVGGYTF.

V gene TRBV7-2 combines with J gene TRBJ2-7, with D hard to call. This CDR3 has 14 residues. Germline lookup yields CDR1 SGHTA and CDR2 FQGNSA. V lost 3 bases and J 2 bases, leaving 11 bases between the germline ends. CDR3 residues: CASSLTQRAYEQYF. The CDR3 coding sequence is TGTGCCAGCAGCTTGACACAACGAGCCTACGAGCAGTACTTC.